Presented here are 31 T cell receptor beta chains from one specimen sequenced in a study of blood T cell repertoires in COVID-19. TCRdb's table, derived via immunoSEQ multiplex PCR, lists solely in-frame clones and lacks some. The sample holds about 190,000 clones, roughly 78% seen once. Specimen: peripheral blood. Receptors originate from a woman of 80 years or more with active or convalescent COVID-19.

The chain joins TRBV7-2 to TRBJ1-6, with D uncertain. The V end lost 5 bases, the J end lost 7 bases, and 15 bases lay between the germline ends. This CDR3 spans 15 amino acids. Germline CDR1 SGHTA, CDR2 FQGNSA. The CDR3 DNA follows: TGTGCCAGCAGCCCCCAAGCCGGAGTCAATTCACCCCTCCACTTT. It is translated as CASSPQAGVNSPLHF. Full variable domain (outside the CDR3, taken from reference TRBV7-2 and TRBJ1-6): GAGVSQSPSNKVTEKGKDVELRCDPISGHTALYWYRQSLGQGLEFLIYFQGNSAPDKSGLPSDRFSAERTGGSVSTLTIQRTQQEDSAVYLCASSPQAGVNSPLHFGNGTRLTVT.

This clone was observed a few times. The DNA for the CDR3 is TGCAGTGCTAGTTCGTGGCAAACGCAAGTGTCCCAGCATTTT. Amino acid sequence: CSASSWQTQVSQHF. The chain carries TRBV20-1 and TRBJ1-5; D unresolved. V lost 3 bases to trimming and J lost 11 bases, with 20 bases between them. The CDR3 is 14 amino acids. Looked up from germline, CDR1 is DFQATT and CDR2 is SNEGSKA (reference sequence).

The genes are TRBV5-4 and TRBJ2-1; 10 bases match TRBD2. The CDR3 runs to 16 residues. Germline V gene sequence: CDR1 SGHNT, CDR2 YYREEE (reference sequence). J gave up 2 bases and V 4 bases, and 6 bases lay outside the gene matches. The CDR3 sequence: CASSPGSGGAYNEQFF. The CDR3 DNA is TGTGCCAGCAGCCCGGGGAGCGGGGGGGCCTACAATGAGCAGTTCTTC. The entire variable domain, with the rest obtained from reference TRBV5-4 and TRBJ2-1, is as follows: ETGVTQSPTHLIKTRGQQVTLRCSSQSGHNTVSWYQQALGQGPQFIFQYYREEENGRGNFPPRFSGLQFPNYSSELNVNALELDDSALYLCASSPGSGGAYNEQFFGPGTRLTVL.

The V and J genes are TRBV7-2 and TRBJ1-2; 7 nucleotides line up with TRBD1. The J segment lost 2 bases and the V segment lost 7 bases, leaving 13 bases of the junction unmatched. Per the germline V gene, CDR1 is SGHTA and CDR2 is FQGNSA. This CDR3 contains 16 residues. DNA for the CDR3: TGTGCCAGCACCGAGATGTACAGGGGCTTAAACTATGGCTACACCTTC. Translated, it gives CASTEMYRGLNYGYTF.

The chain is built from TRBV5-1 and TRBJ1-4; the D is unclear. CDR1 and CDR2 (germline): SGHRS, YFSETQ. The CDR3 spans 14 residues. V lost 4 bases and J lost 5, with 12 bases in between. In DNA form, the CDR3 reads TGCGCCAGCAGCCCCGGGTCGCAAAATGAAAAACTGTTTTTT. Translating it yields CASSPGSQNEKLFF.

The chain joins TRBV2 to TRBJ1-6; D is uncertain. Germline-derived CDR1 and CDR2 are SNHLY and FYNNEI. V was shortened by 7 bases and J by 11 bases, with 15 bases between the two germline ends. The CDR3 runs 13 residues. For the CDR3, the DNA is TGTGCCAGCAATTCCGGGGAAAGGGCACCCCTCCACTTT. Protein: CASNSGERAPLHF.

The chain links TRBV6-1 to TRBJ1-1, with TRBD1 matching 10 bases. Looked up from germline, CDR1 is MNHNS and CDR2 is SASEGT. The CDR3 has 14 amino acids. J gave up 5 bases and V 5 bases, and 5 bases lay outside the gene matches. This chain's CDR3 is CASSPPGQGTEAFF. CDR3 nucleotide sequence: TGTGCCAGCAGTCCACCGGGACAGGGGACTGAAGCTTTCTTT.

The chain joins TRBV3-1 (or the pseudogene TRBV3-2) to TRBJ2-2; 9 bases match TRBD1. The CDR3 extends over 16 amino acids. CDR1 and CDR2 from the germline V gene are LGHDT and YNNKEL (reference sequence). The V gene end was trimmed by 7 bases and the J gene end by 3 bases; junction bases not matched to a gene: 9. The CDR3 DNA is TGTGCCAGCACCACAGAGGACAGGGGATACACCGGGGAGCTGTTTTTT. Its translation is CASTTEDRGYTGELFF.

The CDR3 DNA is TGTGCCAGCAGTCCCGACAGAACCAACCATGGCTACACCTTC. Amino acids: CASSPDRTNHGYTF. This chain links TRBV2 with TRBJ1-2, with D perhaps TRBD1 (5 bases). From germline, CDR1 is SNHLY and CDR2 FYNNEI. Trimming shortened V by 5 bases and J by 6 bases, and 16 bases separated the two germline ends. The CDR3 totals 14 residues.

This chain joins TRBV6-5 and TRBJ1-5; possibly TRBD1 for D (6 bases). Between the trimmed V and J ends, which lost 6 bases and 7 bases, there was a span of 19 bases. Germline CDR1 is MNHEY and CDR2 is SVGAGI. The CDR3 covers 15 residues. CDR3 in amino acids: CASSPRQEYRQPQHF. The CDR3 DNA follows: TGTGCCAGCAGCCCGAGACAGGAGTATCGACAGCCCCAGCATTTT.

The chain links TRBV5-1 to TRBJ2-7, with 9 bases aligning to TRBD1. Germline loops: CDR1 SGHRS, CDR2 YFSETQ. The CDR3 contains 15 residues. After removal of 6 bases from V and 6 bases from J, the junction contained 13 bases not matched to a gene. The DNA of the CDR3 is TGCGCCAGCAAAGCTTTGGGACAGGGCCCCACCGAGCAGTACTTC. This gives the protein CASKALGQGPTEQYF. Supplemented by reference TRBV5-1 and TRBJ2-7, the full variable domain reads KAGVTQTPRYLIKTRGQQVTLSCSPISGHRSVSWYQQTPGQGLQFLFEYFSETQRNKGNFPGRFSGRQFSNSRSEMNVSTLELGDSALYLCASKALGQGPTEQYFGPGTRLTVT.

This clone was observed a handful of times. The V call is TRBV28, the J call TRBJ2-3, with 10 bases that match TRBD1. This CDR3 is built from 14 residues. V lost 5 bases, J lost 6 bases, and 5 bases stayed unmatched. Per germline, CDR1 MDHEN and CDR2 SYDVKM. The CDR3 region has the DNA TGTGCCAGCAGTGCCGGGACAGGGGTGGATACGCAGTATTTT. Its translation is CASSAGTGVDTQYF.

This chain uses TRBV4-2 with TRBJ2-2; 12 nucleotides align to TRBD2. The CDR3 sequence is 18 residues long. The germline V gene encodes CDR1 LGHNA and CDR2 YNFKEQ. V lost 1 base to trimming and J lost 0 bases; unmatched junction nucleotides: 3. The CDR3 protein is CASSQGLAGAANTGELFF. The DNA for the CDR3 is TGTGCCAGCAGCCAAGGACTAGCGGGGGCCGCGAACACCGGGGAGCTGTTTTTT.

The rearrangement uses TRBV5-4 and TRBJ1-2; D is uncertain. The CDR3 covers 13 residues. V lost 0 bases and J lost 8, with 11 bases in between. Germline assignment: CDR1 SGHNT and CDR2 YYREEE (reference sequence). CDR3 loop: CASSLDRAGGYTF. The CDR3, as DNA: TGTGCCAGCAGCTTGGATCGGGCGGGGGGCTACACCTTC. The full variable domain, rest sourced from reference TRBV5-4 and TRBJ1-2, is ETGVTQSPTHLIKTRGQQVTLRCSSQSGHNTVSWYQQALGQGPQFIFQYYREEENGRGNFPPRFSGLQFPNYSSELNVNALELDDSALYLCASSLDRAGGYTFGSGTRLTVV.

The rearrangement uses TRBV5-8 and TRBJ2-3; TRBD2 aligns across 15 bases. This CDR3 is 16 amino acids long. V was pared by 4 bases and J by 4 bases, with 4 bases of the junction left unmatched. Germline V lookup: CDR1 SGHTS, CDR2 YDEGEE. The DNA of the CDR3 is TGTGCCAGCAGCGCCGGGACTAGCGGGGGGTCAGATACGCAGTATTTT. Translating gives CASSAGTSGGSDTQYF.

The chain joins TRBV28 to TRBJ1-2; no clear D. Trimming removed 3 bases at V and 4 bases at J, with 3 bases between. The CDR3 is 11 residues long. The germline CDR1 and CDR2 sequences are MDHEN and SYDVKM. Here the CDR3 reads CASSFVYGYTF. The CDR3 DNA sequence: TGTGCCAGCAGTTTCGTCTATGGCTACACCTTC.

The chain joins TRBV10-3 to TRBJ1-4, with 9 bases lining up with TRBD1. The V and J ends lost 3 bases and 5 bases, in that order; junction bases with no gene match: 4. Germline-derived CDR1 and CDR2 are ENHRY and SYGVKD. CDR3 length: 15 amino acids. The chain's CDR3 is CAISDSDRGNEKLFF. In DNA, the CDR3 is TGTGCCATCAGTGATTCTGACAGGGGGAATGAAAAACTGTTTTTT.

V gene TRBV4-3 combines with J gene TRBJ2-7, with D hard to call. Trimming shortened V by 0 bases and J by 12 bases, and 24 bases separated the two germline ends. Germline CDR1 LGHNA, CDR2 YSLEER. This CDR3 has 16 amino acids. The CDR3: CASSQDVSQEPLSLYF. CDR3 sequence (DNA): TGCGCCAGCAGCCAAGACGTGAGCCAAGAGCCACTTAGTCTGTACTTC.

This clone has at least ten counts. The chain recombines TRBV28 with TRBJ1-4; 10 nucleotides match TRBD1. Germline V CDR1 and CDR2: MDHEN, SYDVKM. The junction had 7 bases not matched to a gene; V was cut back by 8 bases and J by 7 bases. The CDR3 has 14 residues. As DNA, the CDR3 is TGTGCCAGCGGACAGGGGGATTTAGTTGAAAAACTGTTTTTT. Its translation: CASGQGDLVEKLFF.

As DNA, the CDR3 is TGTGCCAGCAGCGTGAGCGGGGAGCTGTTTTTT. This translates into CASSVSGELFF. V usage is TRBV9 and J usage is TRBJ2-2; D remains ambiguous. Per germline, CDR1 SGDLS and CDR2 YYNGEE. CDR3 size: 11 residues. With 2 bases removed from V and 7 bases from J, the gap between germline ends came to 3 bases.

CDR3 in amino acids: CASKLVARETQYF. The DNA of the CDR3 is TGTGCCAGCAAGTTGGTAGCCCGCGAGACCCAGTACTTC. The rearrangement joins TRBV6-5 to TRBJ2-5; D gene ambiguous. Looked up from germline, CDR1 is MNHEY and CDR2 is SVGAGI. The CDR3 runs 13 residues. Trimming removed 7 bases at V and 5 bases at J, with 14 bases between.

The sample holds a few counts of this clone. The genes are TRBV5-4 and TRBJ1-2; a weak D match, TRBD1 (5 bases). This CDR3 has 15 amino acids. V lost 3 bases to trimming and J lost 0 bases, with 12 bases between them. In germline, CDR1 is SGHNT, CDR2 YYREEE (reference sequence). The CDR3 DNA sequence: TGTGCCAGCAGCTATCAAGGGGTTTCTAACTATGGCTACACCTTC. Its protein is CASSYQGVSNYGYTF.

This clone was counted a single time. This rearrangement joins TRBV9 to TRBJ2-7; TRBD1 matches at 7 bases. Germline values: CDR1 SGDLS, CDR2 YYNGEE. The CDR3 spans 15 residues. Losses at the gene ends were 0 bases for V and 2 bases for J; bases not matched to a gene: 5. This CDR3 reads CASSVGHRGPYEQYF. The CDR3 DNA is TGTGCCAGCAGCGTAGGCCACAGGGGTCCCTACGAGCAGTACTTC.

The genes are TRBV5-1 and TRBJ2-7, with a weak D call TRBD1 (6 bases). This CDR3 is 14 amino acids long. Trimming took 4 bases from V and 6 from J, leaving 17 bases between them. Germline CDR1 SGHRS, CDR2 YFSETQ. The CDR3 coding sequence is TGCGCCAGCAGCAAACAGGAAACAGGGCGCGAGCAGTACTTC. Residues: CASSKQETGREQYF.

This clone was recorded a few times. The genes are TRBV24-1 and TRBJ1-4; 8 bases agree with TRBD1. CDR1 KGHDR and CDR2 SFDVKD come from the germline V gene. The CDR3 has 15 residues. Unmatched junction bases numbered 3, after V lost 4 bases and J lost 3 bases. The CDR3 region is CATSEGTGANEKLFF. The CDR3 DNA sequence: TGTGCCACCAGTGAGGGGACAGGAGCTAATGAAAAACTGTTTTTT.

The chain employs TRBV24-1 and TRBJ2-2; the D is unclear. V shed 3 bases and J shed 2 bases, with 3 bases lying between them. The CDR3 is made up of 13 amino acids. CDR1 is KGHDR and CDR2 is SFDVKD in the germline V gene. CDR3 sequence reads: CATSDPNTGELFF. The DNA of the CDR3 is TGTGCCACCAGTGATCCTAACACCGGGGAGCTGTTTTTT.

The chain is built from TRBV2 and TRBJ1-2; 10 bases are a match to TRBD1. This CDR3 comprises 17 residues. In germline, CDR1 is SNHLY, CDR2 FYNNEI. The V segment lost 5 bases and the J segment 0 bases; nucleotides outside the gene matches: 9. CDR3 coding DNA: TGTGCCAGCAGTCTTCGGACAGGGGGTTTTACTAACTATGGCTACACCTTC. Encoded protein: CASSLRTGGFTNYGYTF.

A few counts support this clone. The chain uses TRBV19 and TRBJ1-1; 9 bases align to TRBD1. The V segment lost 5 bases and the J segment 4 bases; nucleotides outside the gene matches: 5. Germline V gives CDR1 LNHDA, CDR2 SQIVND (reference sequence). The CDR3 spans 14 residues. CDR3 protein: CASSAGTGSTEAFF. CDR3 nucleotides: TGTGCCAGTAGTGCCGGGACAGGGTCCACTGAAGCTTTCTTT.

The chain couples TRBV28 to TRBJ1-2; D unclear. The V end was cut by 5 bases, the J end by 0 bases, with 4 bases between. Germline values: CDR1 MDHEN, CDR2 SYDVKM. The CDR3 extends over 12 amino acids. The CDR3: CASSTANYGYTF. CDR3 nucleotide sequence: TGTGCCAGCAGTACAGCTAACTATGGCTACACCTTC.

Only a few counts were recorded for this clone. J is TRBJ2-7 and V is TRBV29-1; D might be TRBD1 (6 bases). CDR3 length: 13 residues. Trimming took 7 bases from V and 2 from J, leaving 15 bases between them. CDR1 and CDR2 (germline): SQVTM, ANQGSEA. Here the CDR3 DNA reads TGCAGCGGAATAGCAGGGGTGACCTACGAGCAGTACTTC. Translation gives CSGIAGVTYEQYF.

V gene TRBV19 combines with J gene TRBJ1-2, with 7 nucleotides matching TRBD1. Germline CDR1 and CDR2: LNHDA and SQIVND (reference sequence). CDR3 length: 14 residues. The junction had 9 bases not matched to a gene; V was cut back by 3 bases and J by 8 bases. The CDR3 nucleotides read TGTGCCAGTAGTATTTTTAGACAGGGAGAAGGCTACACCTTC. Protein: CASSIFRQGEGYTF.